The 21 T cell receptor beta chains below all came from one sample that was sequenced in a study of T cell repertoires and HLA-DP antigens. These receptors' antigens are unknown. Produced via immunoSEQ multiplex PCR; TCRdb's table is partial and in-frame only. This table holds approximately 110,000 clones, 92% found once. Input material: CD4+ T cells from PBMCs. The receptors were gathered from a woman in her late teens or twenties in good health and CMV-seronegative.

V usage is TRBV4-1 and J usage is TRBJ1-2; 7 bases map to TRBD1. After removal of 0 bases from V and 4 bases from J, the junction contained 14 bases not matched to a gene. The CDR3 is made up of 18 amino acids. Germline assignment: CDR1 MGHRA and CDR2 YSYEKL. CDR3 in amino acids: CASSQDRRTGPWGYGYTF. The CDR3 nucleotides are TGCGCCAGCAGCCAAGATCGGAGGACAGGCCCCTGGGGCTATGGCTACACCTTC.

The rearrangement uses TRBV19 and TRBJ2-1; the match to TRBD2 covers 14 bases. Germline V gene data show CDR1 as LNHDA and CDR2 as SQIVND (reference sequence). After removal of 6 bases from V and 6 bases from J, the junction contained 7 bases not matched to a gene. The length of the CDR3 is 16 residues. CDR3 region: CASRGEGLAGANEQFF. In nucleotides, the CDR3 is TGTGCCAGTAGAGGTGAGGGACTAGCGGGAGCCAATGAGCAGTTCTTC. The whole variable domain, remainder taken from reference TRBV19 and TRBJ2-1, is DGGITQSPKYLFRKEGQNVTLSCEQNLNHDAMYWYRQDPGQGLRLIYYSQIVNDFQKGDIAEGYSVSREKKESFPLTVTSAQKNPTAFYLCASRGEGLAGANEQFFGPGTRLTVL.

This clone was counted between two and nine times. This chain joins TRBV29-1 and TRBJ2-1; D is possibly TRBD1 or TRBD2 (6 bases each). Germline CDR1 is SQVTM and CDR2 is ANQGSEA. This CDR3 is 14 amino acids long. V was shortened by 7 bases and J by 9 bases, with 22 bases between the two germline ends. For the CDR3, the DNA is TGCAGCGCTGGGGGGCTAGCCGGAGTAGGTGAGCAGTTCTTC. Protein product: CSAGGLAGVGEQFF.

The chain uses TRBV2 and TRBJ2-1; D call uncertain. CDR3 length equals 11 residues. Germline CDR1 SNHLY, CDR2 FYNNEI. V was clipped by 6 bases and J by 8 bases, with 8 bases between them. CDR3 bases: TGTGCCAGCAGCAACGGGCATGAGCAGTTCTTC. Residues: CASSNGHEQFF.

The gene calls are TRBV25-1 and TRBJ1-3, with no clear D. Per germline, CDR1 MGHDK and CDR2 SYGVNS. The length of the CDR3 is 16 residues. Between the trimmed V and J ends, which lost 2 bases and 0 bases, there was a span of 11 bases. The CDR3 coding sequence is TGTGCCAGCAGTGAAATTAACACCGGCTCTGGAAACACCATATATTTT. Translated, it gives CASSEINTGSGNTIYF.

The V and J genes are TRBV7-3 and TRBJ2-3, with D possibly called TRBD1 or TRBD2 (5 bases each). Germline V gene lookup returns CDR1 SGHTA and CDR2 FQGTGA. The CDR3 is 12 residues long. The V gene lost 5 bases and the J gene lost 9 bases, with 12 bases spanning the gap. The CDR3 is CASSHNGGTQYF. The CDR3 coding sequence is TGTGCCAGCAGCCATAATGGGGGAACGCAGTATTTT.

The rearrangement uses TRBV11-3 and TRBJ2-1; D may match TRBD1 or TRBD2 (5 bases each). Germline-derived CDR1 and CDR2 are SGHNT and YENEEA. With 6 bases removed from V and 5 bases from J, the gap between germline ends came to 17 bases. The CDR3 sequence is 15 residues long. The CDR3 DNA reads TGTGCCAGCAGTTTCTCCGGGACCTCGGACAATGAGCAGTTCTTC. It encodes CASSFSGTSDNEQFF. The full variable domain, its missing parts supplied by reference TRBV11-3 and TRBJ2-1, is EAGVVQSPRYKIIEKKQPVAFWCNPISGHNTLYWYLQNLGQGPELLIRYENEEAVDDSQLPKDRFSAERLKGVDSTLKIQPAELGDSAVYLCASSFSGTSDNEQFFGPGTRLTVL.

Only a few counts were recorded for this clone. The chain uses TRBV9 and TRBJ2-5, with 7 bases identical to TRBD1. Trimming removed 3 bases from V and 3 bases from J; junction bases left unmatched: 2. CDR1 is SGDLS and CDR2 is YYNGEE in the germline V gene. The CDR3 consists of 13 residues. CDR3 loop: CASSDTGEETQYF. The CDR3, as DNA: TGTGCCAGCAGCGACACAGGGGAAGAGACCCAGTACTTC.

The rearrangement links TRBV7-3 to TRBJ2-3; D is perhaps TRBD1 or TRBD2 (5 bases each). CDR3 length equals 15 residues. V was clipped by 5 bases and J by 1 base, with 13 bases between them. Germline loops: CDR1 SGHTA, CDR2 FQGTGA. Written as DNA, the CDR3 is TGTGCCAGCAGCCCGGGGCGGGCGGGCACAGATACGCAGTATTTT. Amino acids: CASSPGRAGTDTQYF.

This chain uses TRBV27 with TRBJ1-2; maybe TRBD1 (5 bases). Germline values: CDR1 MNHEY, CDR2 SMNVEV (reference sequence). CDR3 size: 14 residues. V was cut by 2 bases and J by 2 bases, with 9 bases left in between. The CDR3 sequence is CASSLRGPNYGYTF. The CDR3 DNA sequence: TGTGCCAGCAGTTTAAGGGGCCCGAACTATGGCTACACCTTC.

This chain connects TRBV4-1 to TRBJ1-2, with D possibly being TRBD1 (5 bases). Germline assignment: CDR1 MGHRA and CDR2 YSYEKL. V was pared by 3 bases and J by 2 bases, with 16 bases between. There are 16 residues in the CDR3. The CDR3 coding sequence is TGCGCCAGCAGCCAGGGGGGGGGAATGAGAAACTATGGCTACACCTTC. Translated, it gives CASSQGGGMRNYGYTF.

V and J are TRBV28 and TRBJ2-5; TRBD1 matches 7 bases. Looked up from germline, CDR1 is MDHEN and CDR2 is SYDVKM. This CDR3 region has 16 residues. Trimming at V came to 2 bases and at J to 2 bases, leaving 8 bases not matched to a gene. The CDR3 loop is CASSLVTGFPQETQYF. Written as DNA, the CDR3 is TGTGCCAGCAGTTTAGTGACAGGGTTTCCTCAAGAGACCCAGTACTTC.

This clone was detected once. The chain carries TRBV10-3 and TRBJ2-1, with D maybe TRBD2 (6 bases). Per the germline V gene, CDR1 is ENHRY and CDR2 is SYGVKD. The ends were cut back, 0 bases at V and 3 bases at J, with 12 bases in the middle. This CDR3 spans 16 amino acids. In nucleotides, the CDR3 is TGTGCCATCAGTGAGTCACTTGGAGGGTTCTACAATGAGCAGTTCTTC. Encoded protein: CAISESLGGFYNEQFF.

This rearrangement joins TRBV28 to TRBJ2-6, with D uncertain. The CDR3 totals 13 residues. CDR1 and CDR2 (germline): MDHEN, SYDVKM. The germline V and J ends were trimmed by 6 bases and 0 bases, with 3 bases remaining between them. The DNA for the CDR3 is TGTGCCAGCAGCCCCTCTGGGGCCAACGTCCTGACTTTC. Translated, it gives CASSPSGANVLTF.

CDR3 bases: TGTGCCAGCAGCTTACGGGGGCCCACAGATACGCAGTATTTT. It translates to CASSLRGPTDTQYF. V gene TRBV11-2 combines with J gene TRBJ2-3; D may be TRBD1 or TRBD2 (6 bases each). The CDR3 has 14 amino acids. Germline-derived CDR1 and CDR2 are SGHAT and FQNNGV. The germline V and J ends were trimmed by 2 bases and 2 bases, with 8 bases remaining between them.

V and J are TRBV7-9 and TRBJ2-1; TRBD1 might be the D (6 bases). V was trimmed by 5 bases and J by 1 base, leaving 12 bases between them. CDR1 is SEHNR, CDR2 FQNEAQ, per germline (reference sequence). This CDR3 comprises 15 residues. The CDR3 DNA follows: TGTGCCAGCAGCCACAGGGACCATTCCTACAATGAGCAGTTCTTC. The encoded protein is CASSHRDHSYNEQFF.

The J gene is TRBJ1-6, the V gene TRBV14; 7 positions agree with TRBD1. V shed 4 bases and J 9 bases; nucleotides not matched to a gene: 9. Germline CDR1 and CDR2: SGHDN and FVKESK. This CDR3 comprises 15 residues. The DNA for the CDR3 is TGTGCCAGCAGCCCGCGGGTAGGGGGCGGTTCACCCCTCCACTTT. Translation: CASSPRVGGGSPLHF.

The CDR3 DNA reads TGTGCCAGCAGCAAAGCCGGGACGGAACGGACCATATATTTT. The encoded protein is CASSKAGTERTIYF. V and J are TRBV21-1 and TRBJ1-3. TRBV21-1 is noted as a pseudogene. The length of the CDR3 is 14 residues.

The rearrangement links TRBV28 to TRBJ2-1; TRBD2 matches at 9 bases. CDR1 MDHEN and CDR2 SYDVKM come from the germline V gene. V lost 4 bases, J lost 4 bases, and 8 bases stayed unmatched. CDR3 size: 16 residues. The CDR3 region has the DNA TGTGCCAGCAGTTCCCGGACTAGCGCAGCTTACAATGAGCAGTTCTTC. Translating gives CASSSRTSAAYNEQFF.

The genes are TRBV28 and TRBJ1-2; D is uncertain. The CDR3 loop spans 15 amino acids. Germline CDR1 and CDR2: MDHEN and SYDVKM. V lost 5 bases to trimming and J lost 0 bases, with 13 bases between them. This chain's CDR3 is CASSPDWRTNYGYTF. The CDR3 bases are TGTGCCAGCAGTCCTGACTGGAGAACTAACTATGGCTACACCTTC.

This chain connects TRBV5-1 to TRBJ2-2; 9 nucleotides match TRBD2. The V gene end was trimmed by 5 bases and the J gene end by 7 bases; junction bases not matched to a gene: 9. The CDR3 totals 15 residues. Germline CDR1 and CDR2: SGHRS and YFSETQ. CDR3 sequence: CASRATAGGDGELFF. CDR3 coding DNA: TGCGCCAGCAGAGCTACAGCGGGGGGTGACGGGGAGCTGTTTTTT.